A single sample is the source of the 9 T cell receptor beta chains below, sequenced in a study of CD8 T cells in cerebrospinal fluid in Alzheimer's disease. TCRdb derives one entry per CDR3 protein from the 10x single-cell sequencing reads, leaving out DNA. Its listing shows over a thousand distinct CDR3 sequences. The sample consisted of cerebrospinal fluid. All receptors derive from a human donor with mild cognitive impairment.

CDR3 in amino acids: CASRTGSNTEAFF. The gene calls are TRBV19 and TRBJ1-1; the D call of TRBD1 rests on TCRdb alone, since no DNA is present to check it. CDR1 and CDR2 (germline): LNHDA, SQIVND (reference sequence). The CDR3 has 13 residues.

This clonotype registers medium-sized by frequency. The rearrangement joins TRBV3-1 to TRBJ1-2; the TCRdb call, TRBD1, lacks DNA for checking. The germline V gene has CDR1 LGHDT and CDR2 YNNKEL (reference sequence). The CDR3 is 15 amino acids. CDR3 amino acids: CASSRPGQGVYGYTF.

According to its frequency, this clonotype is medium-sized. The CDR3 region is CSVVRSDSTDTQYF. The chain employs TRBV20-1 and TRBJ2-3. The CDR3 runs to 14 residues. The germline gives CDR1 DFQATT, CDR2 SNEGSKA (reference sequence).

This chain joins TRBV7-7 and TRBJ2-1; absent DNA, TCRdb's TRBD2 call cannot be checked. The CDR3 covers 16 residues. Germline-derived CDR1 and CDR2 are SSHAT and FNYEAQ (reference sequence). The CDR3: CASSNGLAGGGSEQFF.

This clonotype registers medium-sized by frequency. This chain connects TRBV7-9 to TRBJ1-1; as DNA is missing, the TRBD1 call by TCRdb cannot be tested. Per the germline V gene, CDR1 is SEHNR and CDR2 is FQNEAQ (reference sequence). The CDR3 loop spans 16 amino acids. The CDR3 sequence is CASSSGQADRSSEAFF.

The CDR3 sequence: CASSQGSAGGPPTGELFF. The chain recombines TRBV4-3 with TRBJ2-2; there is no DNA to check the TCRdb D call of TRBD2. From germline, CDR1 is LGHNA and CDR2 YSLEER. The CDR3 consists of 18 residues.

The genes are TRBV25-1 and TRBJ2-1; TCRdb indicates TRBD2, and absent DNA this call remains unverified. There are 15 residues in the CDR3. Germline CDR1 MGHDK, CDR2 SYGVNS. CDR3 loop: CASSELSGSVNEQFF.

This chain connects TRBV12-3 or TRBV12-4 to TRBJ2-6; TCRdb returns TRBD1, unconfirmable since there is no DNA. This CDR3 is 17 amino acids long. The CDR3: CASSSNSGTAGANVLTF.

Considering frequency, this clonotype is medium-sized. This chain uses TRBV7-3 with TRBJ2-2; TCRdb names TRBD1, which stays unverified in the absence of DNA. The CDR3 runs to 15 residues. Per the germline V gene, CDR1 is SGHTA and CDR2 is FQGTGA. The CDR3 sequence is CASSLLQGNTGELFF.